This is a list of T cell receptor beta chains from one sample in a study of cytomegalovirus exposure and HLA in healthy donors. TCRdb's copy holds only in-frame clones and misses some; the assay was immunoSEQ multiplex PCR. The data contain over 95,000 clones, 70% to 80% of them singletons. The sequencing sample was made of PBMCs. Source of these receptors: a human donor in good health. The CDR3 runs from the conserved cysteine through the conserved F or W. Fields, in order: clone size, V gene, J gene, D gene, CDR3 DNA, CDR3 protein. A D gene is named only where the DNA matches it firmly. Size is omitted from some rows. Given values are once, few, many or a class for expanded clones.

.	TRBV5-1	TRBJ1-5	.	TGCGCCAGCAGCCAGGGGCTGGGCAATCAGCCCCAGCATTTT	CASSQGLGNQPQHF
.	TRBV7-2	TRBJ1-1	TRBD1	TGTGCCAGCAGCTCACAGGGGGGGGGCACTGAAGCTTTCTTT	CASSSQGGGTEAFF
once	TRBV5-1	TRBJ2-7	TRBD1	TGCGCCAGCAGCGGCGGGACAGGTCTTACCTACGAGCAGTACTTC	CASSGGTGLTYEQYF
once	TRBV7-6	TRBJ1-1	TRBD1	TGTGCCAGCAGCTTATCAGGGGGCACTGAAGCTTTCTTT	CASSLSGGTEAFF
.	TRBV29-1	TRBJ1-1	.	TGCAGCGTTGCAATGCAGACGACATCTGAAGCTTTCTTT	CSVAMQTTSEAFF
.	TRBV6-5	TRBJ1-1	.	TGTGCCAGCAGGGACGGTTCCGGGGGGACTGAAGCTTTCTTT	CASRDGSGGTEAFF
.	TRBV6-5	TRBJ2-1	.	TGTGCCAGCAGTTACGGCAGGGGTGGGAACAATGAGCAGTTCTTC	CASSYGRGGNNEQFF
.	TRBV7-2	TRBJ2-5	TRBD1	TGTGCCAGCAGCCCTCGACAGGGACCCGAGACCCAGTACTTC	CASSPRQGPETQYF
.	TRBV30	TRBJ2-1	TRBD2	TGTGCCTGGAGTACCATAGCGGGAGGGCCTGTTGAGCAGTTCTTC	CAWSTIAGGPVEQFF
.	TRBV7-9	TRBJ1-5	.	TGTGCCAGCAGTCGACAAGGGAGGGAGCCCCAGCATTTT	CASSRQGREPQHF
.	TRBV5-6	TRBJ1-2	TRBD1	TGTGCCAGCACCTTTGAGGGGGCTGGGGGCTACACCTTC	CASTFEGAGGYTF
.	TRBV5-1	TRBJ2-2	.	TGCGCCAGCAGCTTTACAGCGAACACCGGGGAGCTGTTTTTT	CASSFTANTGELFF
.	TRBV10-1	TRBJ2-1	.	TGCGCCAGCAGTGATCTAGGCAATGAGCAGTTCTTC	CASSDLGNEQFF
.	TRBV6-1	TRBJ2-7	.	TGTGCCAGCAGTGGCCTAAGATACGAGCAGTACTTC	CASSGLRYEQYF
.	TRBV6-5	TRBJ2-3	.	TGTGCCAGCAGGCCTGGGGGGAGCACAGATACGCAGTATTTT	CASRPGGSTDTQYF
.	TRBV5-8	TRBJ2-3	.	TGTGCCAGCAGCCCGGTTGGTACGGATACGCAGTATTTT	CASSPVGTDTQYF
.	TRBV19	TRBJ1-2	TRBD1	TGTGCCAGTAGGAGGACAGGGATTGAGGACTATGGCTACACCTTC	CASRRTGIEDYGYTF
.	TRBV7-2	TRBJ1-6	TRBD1	TGTGCCAGCAGCTCCGGACAGGGGGATAATTCACCCCTCCACTTT	CASSSGQGDNSPLHF
.	TRBV6-5	TRBJ1-2	TRBD1	TGTGCCAGCAGTCCCCCCGGGACAGGGGTGGTTGGCTACACCTTC	CASSPPGTGVVGYTF
once	TRBV7-2	TRBJ2-7	TRBD2	TGTGCCAGCAGCTCACAAAGCGGGAGTGGGTCCTACGAGCAGTACTTC	CASSSQSGSGSYEQYF
once	TRBV5-5	TRBJ1-4	.	TGTGCCAGCAGCTTGGGTGCGGCAGGGGATAATGAAAAACTGTTTTTT	CASSLGAAGDNEKLFF
.	TRBV5-6	TRBJ2-5	.	TGTGCCAGCAGCTTAGGACTCGGTGCAGGCGCAGAGACCCAGTACTTC	CASSLGLGAGAETQYF
.	TRBV11-2	TRBJ2-5	TRBD1	TGTGCCAGCAGCGGGGACAGGGGACGTGGAACCCAGTACTTC	CASSGDRGRGTQYF
.	TRBV7-9	TRBJ1-4	.	TGTGCCAGCAGCTCCCAGGGTATTAATGAAAAACTGTTTTTT	CASSSQGINEKLFF
.	TRBV7-6	TRBJ2-1	TRBD1	TGTGCCAGCAGCTCTGTCCCGGGACAGGGGAATGAGCAGTTCTTC	CASSSVPGQGNEQFF
.	TRBV5-1	TRBJ2-7	.	TGCGCCAGCAGCTCATGGACAGCCTACGAGCAGTACTTC	CASSSWTAYEQYF
.	TRBV5-1	TRBJ2-7	.	TGCGCCAGCAACAGGGAGGGGAGCTCCTACGAGCAGTACTTC	CASNREGSSYEQYF
.	TRBV28	TRBJ1-5	.	TGTGCCAGCAGTTTACCGCGGACAACCTATAGCAATCAGCCCCAGCATTTT	CASSLPRTTYSNQPQHF
.	TRBV7-9	TRBJ2-1	TRBD2	TGTGCCAGCAGCTTACCCACTAGCGGGGGGTCGAGCTCCTACAATGAGCAGTTCTTC	CASSLPTSGGSSSYNEQFF
.	TRBV10-1	TRBJ2-7	TRBD1	TGCGCCAGCAGCCCGGGGGACAGGGTCCCCTACGAGCAGTACTTC	CASSPGDRVPYEQYF
.	TRBV7-3	TRBJ2-1	.	TGTGCCAGCAGCTTACAGGGGTACAATGAGCAGTTCTTC	CASSLQGYNEQFF
.	TRBV9	TRBJ1-1	TRBD1	TGTGCCAGCAGCCCAGGACAGGGGGCTAACCCTGAAGCTTTCTTT	CASSPGQGANPEAFF
.	TRBV29-1	TRBJ2-7	.	TGCAGCGTTGTCTCCCAGAGGATGGGTAGTAAATACTTC	CSVVSQRMGSKYF
.	TRBV28	TRBJ1-2	.	TGTGCCACCAAGGACAGAAACTATGGCTACACCTTC	CATKDRNYGYTF
.	TRBV7-9	TRBJ1-4	.	TGTGCCAGCAGCTTAAAAGGAGGAACTAATGAAAAACTGTTTTTT	CASSLKGGTNEKLFF
.	TRBV15	TRBJ2-7	.	TGTGCCACCAGCAGAGACGTGGCCAGTACCTACGAGCAGTACTTC	CATSRDVASTYEQYF
few	TRBV7-9	TRBJ1-1	.	TGTGCCAGCAGCTTCCAGAACACTGAAGCTTTCTTT	CASSFQNTEAFF
.	TRBV27	TRBJ2-4	.	TGTGCCAGCAGTTCCCCCCAGGGAGCCAAAAACATTCAGTACTTC	CASSSPQGAKNIQYF
once	TRBV18	TRBJ1-5	TRBD1	TGTGCCAGCTCACCAGGGACAGCGCGAAATCAGCCCCAGCATTTT	CASSPGTARNQPQHF
.	TRBV19	TRBJ1-1	TRBD1	TGTGCCAGTAGATTGACAGGGGCGAACACTGAAGCTTTCTTT	CASRLTGANTEAFF
.	TRBV30	TRBJ2-3	TRBD1	TGTGCCTGGAGACAAGGGCAGGGGGTCTCCACAGATACGCAGTATTTT	CAWRQGQGVSTDTQYF
.	TRBV6-5	TRBJ2-2	.	TGTGCCAGCAGTTCGGGGTCCTGGAGTGGCGGGGAGCTGTTTTTT	CASSSGSWSGGELFF
few	TRBV6-5	TRBJ1-4	.	TGTGCCAGCAGTTACCGTATAAATGAAAAACTGTTTTTT	CASSYRINEKLFF
.	TRBV30	TRBJ1-5	.	TGTGCCTGGGGCCGAGAGACAGATAATCAGCCCCAGCATTTT	CAWGRETDNQPQHF
.	TRBV18	TRBJ1-1	TRBD1	TGTGCCAGCTCACCACGACAGGGGACCCTGAACACTGAAGCTTTCTTT	CASSPRQGTLNTEAFF
few	TRBV5-1	TRBJ2-1	.	TGCGCCAGCAGCTTGGCCCAGGGGACCTACAATGAGCAGTTCTTC	CASSLAQGTYNEQFF
.	TRBV10-3	TRBJ2-5	TRBD2	TGTGCCACCAAGACTAGCGGGGGAGGGGAGACCCAGTACTTC	CATKTSGGGETQYF
.	TRBV15	TRBJ2-3	.	TGTGCCACCACCCTCGGGGGGCGCGGACTCACAGATACGCAGTATTTT	CATTLGGRGLTDTQYF
.	TRBV28	TRBJ1-6	TRBD1	TGTGCCACCCGGACAGGGGCATTTCGCTCACCCCTCCACTTT	CATRTGAFRSPLHF
.	TRBV29-1	TRBJ1-1	.	TGCAGCGGGAGTTCAATGAACACTGAAGCTTTCTTT	CSGSSMNTEAFF
.	TRBV28	TRBJ1-1	.	TGTGCCAGCAGGGGACCCGCAGGGGCGGAAGCTTTCTTT	CASRGPAGAEAFF
once	TRBV5-6	TRBJ2-5	.	TGTGCCAGCAGCCTGGCCGCAGGAAACTCGTACCAAGAGACCCAGTACTTC	CASSLAAGNSYQETQYF
.	TRBV4-3	TRBJ1-6	.	TGCGCCAGCAGCCAAGTAGCATCTCGTGATTCACCCCTCCACTTT	CASSQVASRDSPLHF
.	TRBV21-1	TRBJ2-7	.	TGTGCCAGCAGCAAACTCTGTCTAGCGGGCTACGAGCAGTACTTC	CASSKLCLAGYEQYF